A single sample gave rise to the 31 T cell receptor beta chains below, sequenced in a study of breast tumors, draining lymph nodes, adjacent tissues. Samples came from axillary lymph nodes draining the breast cancer. Via MiXCR, TCRdb re-called the multiplex PCR reads, giving one row per CDR3 protein. Of about 89,000 distinct CDR3 sequences detected, approximately 30% appear once; the ten largest clones hold over 8%. Sequences were obtained from axillary lymph node tissue. The receptors derive from a female donor with breast cancer. Some clones in this sample may be carry-over from other donors' samples.

This clonotype has ten or more counts. In DNA form, the CDR3 reads TGTGCCAGCAGCTTAGCGGGAAGCGATTACGAGCAGTACTTC. The encoded protein is CASSLAGSDYEQYF. The V call is TRBV7-9, the J call TRBJ2-7; D unresolved. Germline V CDR1 and CDR2: SEHNR, FQNEAQ (reference sequence). The CDR3 consists of 14 residues. The germline V and J ends were trimmed by 0 bases and 4 bases, with 10 bases remaining between them. Based on the CDR3 plus reference TRBV7-9 and TRBJ2-7, the full variable domain is DTGVSQNPRHKITKRGQNVTFRCDPISEHNRLYWYRQTLGQGPEFLTYFQNEAQLEKSRLLSDRFSAERPKGSFSTLEIQRTEQGDSAMYLCASSLAGSDYEQYFGPGTRLTVT.

The chain carries TRBV2 and TRBJ2-7, with 12 nucleotides matching TRBD2. V trimming: 7 bases; J trimming: 3 bases; junction bases outside the gene matches: 4. Germline-derived CDR1 and CDR2 are SNHLY and FYNNEI. The CDR3 has 14 residues. CDR3 coding DNA: TGTGCCAGCATTCCACTAGCGGGAGGCTACGAGCAGTACTTC. Protein product: CASIPLAGGYEQYF.

Concerning this clonotype itself: The junction departs from germline at one end; a sequencing error may be responsible. The chain joins TRBV11-2 to TRBJ2-5; TRBD1 matches at 8 bases. The CDR3 sequence is 13 residues long. Germline V gene lookup returns CDR1 SGHAT and CDR2 FQNNGV. CDR3 nucleotide sequence: TGTGCCAGTAGCTTAGCAGGGGGCACGGCCAAGTACTTC. This gives the protein CASSLAGGTAKYF.

The chain joins TRBV6-2 or TRBV6-3 to TRBJ1-5; D gene ambiguous. Trimming removed 6 bases at V and 4 bases at J, with 10 bases between. Germline V CDR1 and CDR2: MNHEY, SVGEGT. The CDR3 is made up of 13 amino acids. CDR3 in amino acids: CASRQSLNQPQHF. The CDR3 nucleotides are TGTGCCAGCAGGCAGTCCCTGAATCAGCCCCAGCATTTT.

This clonotype was seen only a few times. The rearrangement uses TRBV9 and TRBJ1-1; D is uncertain. Germline lookup yields CDR1 SGDLS and CDR2 YYNGEE. The CDR3 spans 13 residues. V was shortened by 0 bases and J by 3 bases, with 6 bases between the two germline ends. CDR3 bases: TGTGCCAGCAGCGTAGCTTGGGACACTGAAGCTTTCTTT. Translation gives CASSVAWDTEAFF.

This clonotype was picked up many times. The chain links TRBV12-3 or TRBV12-4 to TRBJ1-5, with 8 bases matching TRBD1. The V and J ends lost 5 bases and 2 bases, in that order; junction bases with no gene match: 2. There are 14 residues in the CDR3. DNA for the CDR3: TGTGCCAGCAGTGCGACAGGGGGCAATCAGCCCCAGCATTTT. It encodes CASSATGGNQPQHF.

At least ten counts were recorded for this clonotype. The rearrangement links TRBV6-4 to TRBJ2-1; the D gene is possibly TRBD2 (6 bases). The length of the CDR3 is 14 residues. Trimming left V 6 bases short and J 0 bases short, with 9 bases between. Germline V gives CDR1 MRHNA, CDR2 SNTAGT. The CDR3 DNA is TGTGCCAGCAGACTAGCCCACTCCTACAATGAGCAGTTCTTC. This gives the protein CASRLAHSYNEQFF.

This clonotype was seen repeatedly, ten times or more. This chain links TRBV10-3 with TRBJ2-7, with D perhaps matching TRBD1 (6 bases). Germline V gives CDR1 ENHRY, CDR2 SYGVKD. The V end was cut by 7 bases, the J end by 11 bases, with 18 bases between. This CDR3 has 12 residues. CDR3 residues: CAIKQQQGEEYF. CDR3 bases: TGTGCCATCAAACAGCAACAGGGTGAGGAGTACTTC.

In this sample, this clonotype turned up many times. The chain carries TRBV15 and TRBJ1-4, with no clear D. Germline CDR1 LNHNV, CDR2 YYDKDF (reference sequence). V lost 5 bases and J 2 bases, leaving 6 bases between the germline ends. This CDR3 has 13 amino acids. The CDR3 coding sequence is TGTGCCACCAGCCGAAGGACTAATGAAAAACTGTTTTTT. Amino acid sequence: CATSRRTNEKLFF.

As regards this clonotype: Just one base apart from a much larger clone, this may be a read error. V gene TRBV6-1 combines with J gene TRBJ2-5, with a weak D call TRBD2 (5 bases). This CDR3 is 12 amino acids long. Germline V gene sequence: CDR1 MNHNS, CDR2 SASEGT. Trimming took off 8 bases at V and 5 bases at J, with 12 bases between the two ends. Written as DNA, the CDR3 is TGTGCCAGCCGGCGTAGCGTTGAGACCCAGTACTTC. Translated: CASRRSVETQYF.

The chain uses TRBV20-1 and TRBJ2-7; a possible D gene is TRBD1 (7 bases). The CDR3 contains 14 residues. V lost 2 bases, J lost 6 bases, and 17 bases lay in between. Germline V gene lookup returns CDR1 DFQATT and CDR2 SNEGSKA (reference sequence). CDR3 DNA: TGCAGTGCTAGACGTCAGGGGGGAACCTCCGAGCAGTACTTC. It codes for CSARRQGGTSEQYF.

This clonotype was counted between two and nine times. The J gene is TRBJ1-1, the V gene TRBV18; TRBD1 is a possible D gene (6 bases). The CDR3 length is 15 residues. Trimming removed 3 bases from V and 1 base from J, with 12 bases in between. CDR1 is KGHSH, CDR2 LQKENI, per germline. The CDR3 loop reads CASSPVSGANTEAFF. CDR3 DNA: TGTGCCAGCTCACCCGTCTCAGGGGCGAACACTGAAGCTTTCTTT.

Many counts were recorded for this clonotype. This clone may be a read error of a much larger clone one base away. J is TRBJ1-2 and V is TRBV29-1; no clear D. The V end lost 4 bases, the J end lost 8 bases, and 5 bases lay between the germline ends. The germline CDR1 and CDR2 sequences are SQVTM and ANQGSEA. The CDR3 loop spans 9 amino acids. CDR3 loop: CSVGLGYTF. The CDR3 region has the DNA TGCAGCGTTGGGCTCGGCTACACCTTC.

This clonotype was recorded many times. The V and J genes are TRBV15 and TRBJ1-2, with D unresolved. The CDR3 contains 16 residues. V was clipped by 0 bases and J by 0 bases, with 11 bases between them. Germline lookup yields CDR1 LNHNV and CDR2 YYDKDF (reference sequence). The CDR3 nucleotides read TGTGCCACCAGCAGAGATCGTGGCAGACCTAACTATGGCTACACCTTC. Its protein is CATSRDRGRPNYGYTF.

This clonotype was seen a handful of times. The rearrangement joins TRBV14 to TRBJ1-1; TRBD1 might be the D (6 bases). CDR1 SGHDN and CDR2 FVKESK come from the germline V gene. The V and J ends lost 0 bases and 0 bases respectively, with 17 bases between them. This CDR3 is built from 18 residues. The CDR3: CASSQDRAPTGMNTEAFF. In nucleotides, the CDR3 is TGTGCCAGCAGCCAAGATCGAGCCCCAACAGGGATGAACACTGAAGCTTTCTTT.

This clonotype was recorded many times. This chain joins TRBV11-3 and TRBJ2-1, with 8 nucleotides matching TRBD2. The CDR3 loop spans 15 amino acids. The ends lost 5 bases at V and 5 bases at J; junction bases unmatched: 8. From germline, CDR1 is SGHNT and CDR2 YENEEA. The CDR3 reads CASSRRSGGNNEQFF. CDR3 nucleotide sequence: TGTGCCAGCAGCCGCAGGAGCGGGGGCAACAATGAGCAGTTCTTC.

This clonotype was recorded at least ten times. This chain uses TRBV7-2 with TRBJ2-7; the match to TRBD2 covers 7 bases. Germline values: CDR1 SGHTA, CDR2 FQGNSA. Trimming took 4 bases from V and 5 from J; bases not matched to a gene: 5. The CDR3 consists of 13 residues. The CDR3 loop is CASSSYRGDEQYF. For the CDR3, the DNA is TGTGCCAGCAGCTCCTACCGGGGGGACGAGCAGTACTTC.

V and J are TRBV10-3 and TRBJ1-2; 7 nucleotides align to TRBD1. CDR3 size: 13 residues. The trim removed 10 bases at V and 6 bases at J, leaving 11 bases unmatched. Germline V CDR1 and CDR2: ENHRY, SYGVKD. The CDR3 protein is CATDQTGNDGYTF. The DNA for the CDR3 is TGTGCCACGGACCAGACAGGGAATGATGGCTACACCTTC.

The rearrangement uses TRBV10-3 and TRBJ1-1; D gene ambiguous. The germline gives CDR1 ENHRY, CDR2 SYGVKD. Trimming cost V 2 bases and J 2 bases, with 3 bases left between them. This CDR3 comprises 12 residues. CDR3 bases: TGTGCCATCAGTGAGCAAAACACTGAAGCTTTCTTT. This encodes CAISEQNTEAFF.

Concerning this clonotype: A single base separates this from a much larger clone, so it may be a read error. The genes are TRBV7-8 and TRBJ2-5; TRBD1 matches at 10 bases. Germline values: CDR1 SGHVS, CDR2 FQNEAQ. The CDR3 covers 17 residues. The CDR3 region is CAGSLGVTGGRREPQYF. CDR3 nucleotides: TGTGCCGGCAGCTTAGGTGTGACAGGGGGCCGTAGAGAGCCCCAGTACTTC. The variable domain in full, completed from reference TRBV7-8 and TRBJ2-5, reads GAGVSQSPRYKVAKRGQDVALRCDPISGHVSLFWYQQALGQGPEFLTYFQNEAQLDKSGLPSDRFFAERPEGSVSTLKIQRTQQEDSAVYLCAGSLGVTGGRREPQYFGPGTRLLVL.

The sample holds many counts of this clonotype. The chain links TRBV19 to TRBJ2-7; TRBD1 is a possible D gene (6 bases). Looked up from germline, CDR1 is LNHDA and CDR2 is SQIVND (reference sequence). CDR3 length: 14 residues. With 3 bases removed from V and 3 bases from J, the gap between germline ends came to 12 bases. This CDR3 is CASSMGTSLYEQYF. The CDR3 bases are TGTGCCAGTAGTATGGGGACATCGCTCTACGAGCAGTACTTC.

This clonotype occurred once. The J gene is TRBJ1-5, the V gene TRBV3-1; D is undetermined. The CDR3 totals 13 residues. Trimming removed 1 base from V and 5 bases from J, with 6 bases in between. Germline V gene data show CDR1 as LGHDT and CDR2 as YNNKEL (reference sequence). The CDR3 spells CASSQGYDQPQHF. The CDR3 coding sequence is TGTGCCAGCAGCCAAGGGTATGATCAGCCCCAGCATTTT.

There are many counts of this clonotype. The rearrangement joins TRBV7-3 to TRBJ2-7, with unresolved D. Trimming removed 5 bases at V and 5 bases at J, with 13 bases between. CDR1 is SGHTA, CDR2 FQGTGA, per germline. CDR3 length equals 13 residues. The chain's CDR3 is CASSQIHGDEQYF. DNA for the CDR3: TGTGCCAGCAGCCAAATACATGGAGACGAGCAGTACTTC.

This clonotype occurred many times. J is TRBJ2-1 and V is TRBV15; 8 bases align to TRBD2. Germline CDR1 and CDR2: LNHNV and YYDKDF (reference sequence). The CDR3 spans 17 residues. V lost 8 bases to trimming and J lost 0 bases; unmatched junction nucleotides: 12. The CDR3 loop is CATARGVAGSSYNEQFF. CDR3 bases: TGTGCCACCGCTAGGGGGGTAGCGGGGAGCTCCTACAATGAGCAGTTCTTC.

This clonotype was seen at least ten times. This chain joins TRBV5-4 and TRBJ2-7, with 7 bases matching TRBD1. Germline lookup yields CDR1 SGHNT and CDR2 YYREEE (reference sequence). The V segment lost 1 base and the J segment 3 bases; nucleotides outside the gene matches: 7. This CDR3 is built from 15 residues. DNA for the CDR3: TGTGCCAGCAGCTTGTGGAACAGGGGAATCTACGAGCAGTACTTC. Its translation: CASSLWNRGIYEQYF.

The chain has TRBV10-3 and TRBJ1-1, with TRBD1 as a possible D gene (6 bases). This CDR3 contains 13 residues. The V gene's germline CDR1 is ENHRY and CDR2 SYGVKD. V was clipped by 6 bases and J by 11 bases, with 19 bases between them. CDR3 amino acids: CAISEQGTGHAFF. The CDR3 DNA reads as TGTGCCATCAGCGAACAGGGAACGGGACATGCTTTCTTT.

The chain combines TRBV20-1 with TRBJ1-2, with a weak D call TRBD1 (6 bases). The CDR3 totals 15 residues. Germline V CDR1 and CDR2: DFQATT, SNEGSKA (reference sequence). The DNA of the CDR3 is TGCAGGGCTCTAGCGACAGGAATTGGCGGGGGTGGCTACACCTTC. This encodes CRALATGIGGGGYTF.

This clonotype came up many times. The gene calls are TRBV19 and TRBJ1-5; no clear D. The CDR3 sequence is 14 residues long. Germline CDR1 reads LNHDA; CDR2 reads SQIVND (reference sequence). Trimming left V 3 bases short and J 6 bases short, with 12 bases between. CDR3 sequence: CASSMRSGAQPQHF. CDR3 DNA sequence: TGTGCCAGTAGTATGAGATCCGGAGCTCAGCCCCAGCATTTT.

This clonotype came up many times. V and J are TRBV5-1 and TRBJ2-5, with 9 bases fitting TRBD2. Germline loops: CDR1 SGHRS, CDR2 YFSETQ. V gave up 4 bases and J gave up 1 base; unmatched junction bases: 8. The CDR3 length is 16 residues. The CDR3 is CASSPGTSLSQETQYF. The CDR3 nucleotides are TGCGCCAGCAGCCCTGGGACTAGCTTGTCCCAAGAGACCCAGTACTTC.

CDR3 coding DNA: TGCGCCAGCAGCCTGGCTAGCGGGACCCGCACAGATACGCAGTATTTT. This sequence encodes CASSLASGTRTDTQYF. This chain uses TRBV4-3 with TRBJ2-3; 9 nucleotides line up with TRBD2. The CDR3 runs 16 residues. The germline gives CDR1 LGHNA, CDR2 YSLEER. Losses at the gene ends were 4 bases for V and 1 base for J; bases not matched to a gene: 6.

The chain uses TRBV5-1 and TRBJ2-5, with no clear D. The CDR3 covers 15 residues. Trimming pared 1 base from V and 4 bases from J, leaving 14 bases between. Germline loops: CDR1 SGHRS, CDR2 YFSETQ. The CDR3 DNA is TGCGCCAGCAGCTTGATGGATAGCCGACGAGAGACCCAGTACTTC. This codes for CASSLMDSRRETQYF.